This T cell receptor beta chain was sequenced in a study of blood T cell repertoires in COVID-19. The table came from immunoSEQ multiplex PCR; TCRdb's copy has only in-frame clones and leaves some out. The sample includes roughly 70,000 clones, 82% seen only once; the top ten take 4.1%. Germline CDR1 is SGHNT and CDR2 is YENEEA. V was clipped by 1 base and J by 0 bases, with 6 bases between them. This CDR3 is 14 amino acids long. Input material: peripheral blood. The chain links TRBV11-3 to TRBJ2-5; D unclear. The sequence was collected from an older woman with acute or convalescent COVID-19. CDR3 loop: CASSLGNNQETQYF. The CDR3 DNA reads as TGTGCCAGCAGCTTAGGAAACAACCAAGAGACCCAGTACTTC.